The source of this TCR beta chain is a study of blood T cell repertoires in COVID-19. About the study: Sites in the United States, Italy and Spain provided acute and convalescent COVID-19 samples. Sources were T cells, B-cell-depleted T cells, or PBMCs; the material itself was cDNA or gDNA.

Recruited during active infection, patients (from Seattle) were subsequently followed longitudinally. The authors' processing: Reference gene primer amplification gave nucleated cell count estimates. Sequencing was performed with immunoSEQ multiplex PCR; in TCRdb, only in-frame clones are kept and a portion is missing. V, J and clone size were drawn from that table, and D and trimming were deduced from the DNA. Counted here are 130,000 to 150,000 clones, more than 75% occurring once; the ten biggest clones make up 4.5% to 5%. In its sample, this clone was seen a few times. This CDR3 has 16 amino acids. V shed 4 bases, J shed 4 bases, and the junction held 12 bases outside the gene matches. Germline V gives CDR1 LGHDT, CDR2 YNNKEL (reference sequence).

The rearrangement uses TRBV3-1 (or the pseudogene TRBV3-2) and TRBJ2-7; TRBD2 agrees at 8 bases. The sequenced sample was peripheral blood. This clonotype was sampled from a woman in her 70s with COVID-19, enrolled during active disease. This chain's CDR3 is CASSRPSLSGGYEQYF. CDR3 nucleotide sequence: TGTGCCAGCAGCCGCCCATCCCTCAGCGGGGGTTACGAGCAGTACTTC.